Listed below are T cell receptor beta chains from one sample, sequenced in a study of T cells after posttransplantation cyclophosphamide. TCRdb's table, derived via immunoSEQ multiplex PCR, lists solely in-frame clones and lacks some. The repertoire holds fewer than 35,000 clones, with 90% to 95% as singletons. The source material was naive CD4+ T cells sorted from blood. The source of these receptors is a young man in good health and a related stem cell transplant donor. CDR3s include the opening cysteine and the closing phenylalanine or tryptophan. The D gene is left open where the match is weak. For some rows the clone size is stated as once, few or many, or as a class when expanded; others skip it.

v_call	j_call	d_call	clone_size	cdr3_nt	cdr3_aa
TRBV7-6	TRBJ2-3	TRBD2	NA	TGTGCCAGCAGCTTAGGGACAGGAGGAAGCCCTAGCGGGGGGCGGACAGATACGCAGTATTTT	CASSLGTGGSPSGGRTDTQYF
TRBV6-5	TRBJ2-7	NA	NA	TGTGCCAGCAGCAGGACAAAAGGGACCTACGAGCAGTACTTC	CASSRTKGTYEQYF
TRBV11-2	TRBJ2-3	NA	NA	TGTGCCAGCAGCTTTACAACAGATACGCAGTATTTT	CASSFTTDTQYF
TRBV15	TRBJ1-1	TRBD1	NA	TGTGCCACCAGCAGGGAACAGGGGATAAACACTGAAGCTTTCTTT	CATSREQGINTEAFF
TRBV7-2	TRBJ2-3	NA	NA	TGTGCCAGCAGCCCTAACACAGATACGCAGTATTTT	CASSPNTDTQYF
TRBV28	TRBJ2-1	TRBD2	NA	TGTGCCAGCAGTTTAAATAAGCGGGGGGCATCCTACAATGAGCAGTTCTTC	CASSLNKRGASYNEQFF
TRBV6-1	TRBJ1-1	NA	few	TGTGCCAGCAGCCATAACACTGAAGCTTTCTTT	CASSHNTEAFF
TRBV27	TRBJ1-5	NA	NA	TGTGCCAGCAAGGGGCAGGCCAATCAGCCCCAGCATTTT	CASKGQANQPQHF
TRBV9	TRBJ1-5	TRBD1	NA	TGTGCCAGCAGCCCAGGGACAGCGCATGGTCAGCCCCAGCATTTT	CASSPGTAHGQPQHF
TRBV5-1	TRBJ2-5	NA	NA	TGCGCCAGCAGCCCCCTTTATCGGGACACCCAAGAGACCCAGTACTTC	CASSPLYRDTQETQYF
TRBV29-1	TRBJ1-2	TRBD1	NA	TGCAGCGTCCAGGGGGCGTGGGGCTACACCTTC	CSVQGAWGYTF
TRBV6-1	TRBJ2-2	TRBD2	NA	TGTGCCAGCAGTCCCCTCGGGGGGGCGGGCGGGGAGCTGTTTTTT	CASSPLGGAGGELFF
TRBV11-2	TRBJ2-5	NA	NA	TGTGCCAGCAGCTCCCGACTCCTCCAAGAGACCCAGTACTTC	CASSSRLLQETQYF
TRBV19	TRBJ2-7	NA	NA	TGTGCCAGTAGTTACAGCCCTGGAAGCTCCTACGAGCAGTACTTC	CASSYSPGSSYEQYF
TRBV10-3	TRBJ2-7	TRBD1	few	TGTGCCATAGCCGGGACAGACTCCTACGAGCAGTACTTC	CAIAGTDSYEQYF
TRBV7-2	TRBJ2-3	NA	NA	TGTGCCAGCAGCTATACTTTCGGAGATACGCAGTATTTT	CASSYTFGDTQYF
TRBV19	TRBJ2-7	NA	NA	TGTGCCAGTAGTATAGATCGGCCAGGGTCCTACGAGCAGTACTTC	CASSIDRPGSYEQYF
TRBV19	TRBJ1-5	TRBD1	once	TGTGCCAGTAGTGCAGACAGGGGACGGAATCAGCCCCAGCATTTT	CASSADRGRNQPQHF
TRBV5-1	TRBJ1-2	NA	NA	TGCGCCAGCAGCTTGTCGGGTAAGTATGGCTACACCTTC	CASSLSGKYGYTF
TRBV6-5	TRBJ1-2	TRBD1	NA	TGTGCCAGCAGTTACGGAGGGACAGTCAACTATGGCTACACCTTC	CASSYGGTVNYGYTF
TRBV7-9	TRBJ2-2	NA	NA	TGTGCCAGCAGCTTAATTGTAGGGAGGACCGGGGAGCTGTTTTTT	CASSLIVGRTGELFF
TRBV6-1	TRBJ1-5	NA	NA	TGTGCCAGCAGTGATTTCTATAGCAATCAGCCCCAGCATTTT	CASSDFYSNQPQHF
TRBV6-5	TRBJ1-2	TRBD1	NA	TGTGCCAGCAGTCAACAGGGGTCATTGAACTATGGCTACACCTTC	CASSQQGSLNYGYTF
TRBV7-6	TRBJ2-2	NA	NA	TGTGCCAGCAGCGGTAGCGAACGGGACACCGGGGAGCTGTTTTTT	CASSGSERDTGELFF
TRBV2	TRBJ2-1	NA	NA	TGTGCCAGCAGTGAAGCGCGGACGGGGGAGCAGTTCTTC	CASSEARTGEQFF
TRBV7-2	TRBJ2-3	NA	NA	TGTGCCAGCAGCTTACGACTTTTTCCCACAGATACGCAGTATTTT	CASSLRLFPTDTQYF
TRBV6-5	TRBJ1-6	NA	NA	TGTGCCAGCAGGAGAGGCAGTAATTCACCCCTCCACTTT	CASRRGSNSPLHF
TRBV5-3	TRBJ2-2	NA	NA	TGTGCCAGAAGCTTGGGGACGGATGCCAGGGGCGGGGAGCTGTTTTTT	CARSLGTDARGGELFF
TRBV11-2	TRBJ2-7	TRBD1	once	TGTGCCAGCAGCCGACATGACAGGGCCTCACGCGAGCAGTACTTC	CASSRHDRASREQYF
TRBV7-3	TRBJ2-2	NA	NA	TGTGCCAGCAGCTTCGGGGGTACCGGGGAGCTGTTTTTT	CASSFGGTGELFF
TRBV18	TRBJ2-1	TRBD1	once	TGTGCCAGCTCACCACGGGACAGGGAGATTGGGGATGAGCAGTTCTTC	CASSPRDREIGDEQFF
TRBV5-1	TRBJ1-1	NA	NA	TGCGCCAGCAGCCCGGGAGGGACGGAAAACACTGAAGCTTTCTTT	CASSPGGTENTEAFF
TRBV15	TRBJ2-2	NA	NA	TGTGCCACCAGCAGAGATCCGGGGGCCGGGGAGCTGTTTTTT	CATSRDPGAGELFF
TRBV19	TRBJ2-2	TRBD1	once	TGTGCCAGTAGTATCGGACAGGGGGCGATTTTTCGGGAGCTGTTTTTT	CASSIGQGAIFRELFF
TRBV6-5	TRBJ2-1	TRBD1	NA	TGTGCCAGCACACCTTCGGGACAGGGTATCTATGAGCAGTTCTTC	CASTPSGQGIYEQFF
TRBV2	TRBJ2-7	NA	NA	TGTGCCAGCAGTGTAGCGGCAGGGGACTACGAGCAGTACTTC	CASSVAAGDYEQYF
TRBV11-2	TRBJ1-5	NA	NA	TGTGCCAGCAGCTTAGACGGGATCAGTAATCAGCCCCAGCATTTT	CASSLDGISNQPQHF
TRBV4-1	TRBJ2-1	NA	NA	TGCGCCAGCAGCCGGACCGACGGGATTGGGGATGAGCAGTTCTTC	CASSRTDGIGDEQFF
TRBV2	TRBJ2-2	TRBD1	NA	TGTGCCAGCAATGAAGACAGGGTGTTGGGGACCGGGGAGCTGTTTTTT	CASNEDRVLGTGELFF
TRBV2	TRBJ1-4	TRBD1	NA	TGTGCCAGCAGTGAAGGAGGGGGGACAGGGCGAAAAAAACTGTTTTTT	CASSEGGGTGRKKLFF
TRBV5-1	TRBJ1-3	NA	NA	TGCGCCAGCAGCGCGGACTTCGCCTCTGGAAACACCATATATTTT	CASSADFASGNTIYF
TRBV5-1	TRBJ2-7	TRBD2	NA	TGCGCCAGCAGCGCCGCTACCGCGGGGGTCTACGAGCAGTACTTC	CASSAATAGVYEQYF
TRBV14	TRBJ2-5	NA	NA	TGTGCCAGCAGCCAAGTCAGGGGAGAGACCCAGTACTTC	CASSQVRGETQYF
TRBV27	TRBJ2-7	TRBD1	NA	TGTGCCAGCAGAAAAGGACAGGGAACCTACGAGCAGTACTTC	CASRKGQGTYEQYF
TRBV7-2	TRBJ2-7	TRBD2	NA	TGTGCCAGCAGTTACCCCCGACGGGGGGGCAGCCTGTACTTC	CASSYPRRGGSLYF
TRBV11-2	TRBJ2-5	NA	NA	TGTGCCAGCAGCTTAGTCCCCGGGGGGCCGATACCCCAAGAGACCCAGTACTTC	CASSLVPGGPIPQETQYF
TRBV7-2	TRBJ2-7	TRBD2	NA	TGTGCCAGCAGCTTAGACAATCTAGCGGGGGGTCGCGAGCAGTACTTC	CASSLDNLAGGREQYF
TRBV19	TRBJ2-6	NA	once	TGTGCCAGTACCAAAAATGGAGGCTCTGGGGCCAACGTCCTGACTTTC	CASTKNGGSGANVLTF
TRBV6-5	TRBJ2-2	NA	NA	TGTGCCAGCAGTTATGTGCCCGGGACACATAACCGGGAGCTGTTTTTT	CASSYVPGTHNRELFF